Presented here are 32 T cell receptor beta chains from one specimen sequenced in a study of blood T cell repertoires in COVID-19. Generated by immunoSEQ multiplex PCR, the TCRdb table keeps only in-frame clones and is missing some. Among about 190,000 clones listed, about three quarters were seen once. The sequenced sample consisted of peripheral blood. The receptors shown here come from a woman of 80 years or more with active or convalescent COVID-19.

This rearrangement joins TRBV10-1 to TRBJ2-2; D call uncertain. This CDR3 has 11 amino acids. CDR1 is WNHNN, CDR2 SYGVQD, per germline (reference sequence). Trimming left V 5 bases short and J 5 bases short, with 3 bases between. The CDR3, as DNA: TGCGCCAGCAGTCGGACCGGGGAGCTGTTTTTT. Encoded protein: CASSRTGELFF.

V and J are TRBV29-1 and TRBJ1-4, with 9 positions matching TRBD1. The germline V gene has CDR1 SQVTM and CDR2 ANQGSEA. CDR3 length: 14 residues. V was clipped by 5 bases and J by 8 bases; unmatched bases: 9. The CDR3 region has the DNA TGCAGCGTTTCAACAGGGGGCGCGGGAGAAAAACTGTTTTTT. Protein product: CSVSTGGAGEKLFF.

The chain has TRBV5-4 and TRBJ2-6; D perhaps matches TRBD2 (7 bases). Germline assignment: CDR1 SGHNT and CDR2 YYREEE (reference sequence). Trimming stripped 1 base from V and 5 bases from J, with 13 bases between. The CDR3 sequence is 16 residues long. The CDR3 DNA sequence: TGTGCCAGCAGCTTGTACGGGGGGCGGTGGGCCAACGTCCTGACTTTC. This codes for CASSLYGGRWANVLTF.

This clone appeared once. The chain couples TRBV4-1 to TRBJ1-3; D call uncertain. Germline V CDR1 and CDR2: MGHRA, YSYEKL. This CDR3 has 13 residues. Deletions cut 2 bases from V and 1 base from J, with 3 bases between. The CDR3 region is CASSQLSGNTIYF. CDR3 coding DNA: TGCGCCAGCAGCCAATTATCTGGAAACACCATATATTTT.

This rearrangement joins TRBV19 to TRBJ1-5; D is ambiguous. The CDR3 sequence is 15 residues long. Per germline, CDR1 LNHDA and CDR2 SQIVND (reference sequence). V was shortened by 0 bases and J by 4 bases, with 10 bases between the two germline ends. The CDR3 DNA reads TGTGCCAGTAGTATAGATCCCGGGTTTAATCAGCCCCAGCATTTT. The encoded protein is CASSIDPGFNQPQHF.

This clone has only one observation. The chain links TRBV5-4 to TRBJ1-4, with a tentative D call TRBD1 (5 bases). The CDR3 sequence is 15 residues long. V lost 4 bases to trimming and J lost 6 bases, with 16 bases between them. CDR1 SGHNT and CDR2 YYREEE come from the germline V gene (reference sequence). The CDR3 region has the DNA TGTGCCAGCAGCCTTCTGGACGGGGGTTATGAAAAACTGTTTTTT. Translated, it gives CASSLLDGGYEKLFF.

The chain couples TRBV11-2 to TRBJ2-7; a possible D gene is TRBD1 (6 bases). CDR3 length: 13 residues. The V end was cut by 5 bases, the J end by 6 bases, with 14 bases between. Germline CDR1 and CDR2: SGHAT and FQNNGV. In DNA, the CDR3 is TGTGCCAGCAGCAGCATTTCGGACAGCGAGCAGTACTTC. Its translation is CASSSISDSEQYF.

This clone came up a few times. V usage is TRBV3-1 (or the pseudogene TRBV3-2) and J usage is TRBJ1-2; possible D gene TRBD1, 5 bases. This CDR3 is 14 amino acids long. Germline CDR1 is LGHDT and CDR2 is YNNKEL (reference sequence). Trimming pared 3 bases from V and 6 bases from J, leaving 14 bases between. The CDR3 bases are TGTGCCAGCAGCCAGGGGCGTATCCCTAATGGCTACACCTTC. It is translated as CASSQGRIPNGYTF.

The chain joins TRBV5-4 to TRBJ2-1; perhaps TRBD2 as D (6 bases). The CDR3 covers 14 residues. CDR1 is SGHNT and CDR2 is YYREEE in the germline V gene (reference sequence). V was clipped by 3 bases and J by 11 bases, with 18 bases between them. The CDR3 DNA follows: TGTGCCAGCAGCTACGGGGGTTACAATGAGAAGCAGTTCTTC. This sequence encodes CASSYGGYNEKQFF.

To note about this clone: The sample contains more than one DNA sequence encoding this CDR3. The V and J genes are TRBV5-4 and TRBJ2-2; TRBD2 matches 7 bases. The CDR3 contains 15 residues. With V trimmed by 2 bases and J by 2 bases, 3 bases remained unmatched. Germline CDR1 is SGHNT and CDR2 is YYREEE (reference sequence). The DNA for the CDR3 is TGTGCCAGCAGCTTTGGGACTACCAACACCGGGGAGCTGTTTTTT. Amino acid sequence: CASSFGTTNTGELFF.

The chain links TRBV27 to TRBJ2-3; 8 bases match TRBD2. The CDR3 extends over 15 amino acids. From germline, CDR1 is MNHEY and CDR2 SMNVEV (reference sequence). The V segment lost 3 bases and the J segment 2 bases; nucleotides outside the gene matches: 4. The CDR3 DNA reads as TGTGCCAGCAGTTTGTTGCGGGGGGACACAGATACGCAGTATTTT. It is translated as CASSLLRGDTDTQYF.

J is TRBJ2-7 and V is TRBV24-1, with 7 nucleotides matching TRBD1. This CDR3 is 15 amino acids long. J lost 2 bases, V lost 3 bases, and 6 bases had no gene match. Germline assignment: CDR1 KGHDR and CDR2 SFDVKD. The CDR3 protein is CATSDRQGGTYEQYF. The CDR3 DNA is TGTGCCACCAGTGATCGACAGGGTGGCACCTACGAGCAGTACTTC.

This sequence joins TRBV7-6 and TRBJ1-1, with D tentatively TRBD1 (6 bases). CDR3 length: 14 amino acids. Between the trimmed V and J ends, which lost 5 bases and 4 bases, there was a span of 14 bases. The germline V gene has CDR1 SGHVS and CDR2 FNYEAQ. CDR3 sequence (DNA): TGTGCCAGCAGCCCGTTACAGGGTGGCACTGAAGCTTTCTTT. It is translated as CASSPLQGGTEAFF.

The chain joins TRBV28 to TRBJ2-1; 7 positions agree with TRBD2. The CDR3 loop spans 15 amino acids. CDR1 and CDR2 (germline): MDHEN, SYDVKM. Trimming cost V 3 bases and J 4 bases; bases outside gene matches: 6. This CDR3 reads CASSFLGGSYNEQFF. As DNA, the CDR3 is TGTGCCAGCAGTTTCTTGGGGGGGTCATACAATGAGCAGTTCTTC.

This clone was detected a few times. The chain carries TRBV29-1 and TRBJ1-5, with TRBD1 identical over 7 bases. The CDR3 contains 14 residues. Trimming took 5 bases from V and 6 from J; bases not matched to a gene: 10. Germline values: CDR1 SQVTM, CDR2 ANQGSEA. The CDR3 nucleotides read TGCAGCGTTTCCACCGGGACAGAACTTCAGCCCCAGCATTTT. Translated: CSVSTGTELQPQHF.

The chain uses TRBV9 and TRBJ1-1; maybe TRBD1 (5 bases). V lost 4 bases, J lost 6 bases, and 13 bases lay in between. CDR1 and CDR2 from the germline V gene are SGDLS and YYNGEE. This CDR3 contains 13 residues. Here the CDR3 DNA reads TGTGCCAGCAGCCGAGGTTTAGGGGCTGAAGCTTTCTTT. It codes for CASSRGLGAEAFF. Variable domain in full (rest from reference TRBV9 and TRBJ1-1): DSGVTQTPKHLITATGQRVTLRCSPRSGDLSVYWYQQSLDQGLQFLIQYYNGEERAKGNILERFSAQQFPDLHSELNLSSLELGDSALYFCASSRGLGAEAFFGQGTRLTVV.

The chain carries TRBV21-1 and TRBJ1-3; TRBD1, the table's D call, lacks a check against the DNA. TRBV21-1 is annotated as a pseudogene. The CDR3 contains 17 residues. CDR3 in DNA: TGTGCCAGCAGCAAAGTCGCAGACAGAATCTCTGGAAACACCATATATTTT. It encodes CASSKVADRISGNTIYF.

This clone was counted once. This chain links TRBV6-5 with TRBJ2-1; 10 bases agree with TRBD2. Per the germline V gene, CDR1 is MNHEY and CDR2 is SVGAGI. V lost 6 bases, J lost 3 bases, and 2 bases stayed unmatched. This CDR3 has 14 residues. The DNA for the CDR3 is TGTGCCAGCAGACTAGCGGGGCTCTACAATGAGCAGTTCTTC. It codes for CASRLAGLYNEQFF.

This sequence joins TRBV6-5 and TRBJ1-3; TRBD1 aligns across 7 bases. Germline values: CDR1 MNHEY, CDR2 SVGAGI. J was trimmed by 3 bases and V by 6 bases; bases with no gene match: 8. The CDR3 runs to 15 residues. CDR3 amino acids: CASSQTGSGGNTIYF. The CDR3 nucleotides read TGTGCCAGCAGCCAGACAGGGAGTGGTGGAAACACCATATATTTT.

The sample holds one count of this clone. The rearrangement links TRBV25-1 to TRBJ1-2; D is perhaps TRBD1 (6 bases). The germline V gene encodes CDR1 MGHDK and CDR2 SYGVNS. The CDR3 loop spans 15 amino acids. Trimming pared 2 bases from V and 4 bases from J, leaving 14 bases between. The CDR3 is CASSENSGERYGYTF. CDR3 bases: TGTGCCAGCAGTGAAAATTCAGGGGAGCGCTATGGCTACACCTTC.

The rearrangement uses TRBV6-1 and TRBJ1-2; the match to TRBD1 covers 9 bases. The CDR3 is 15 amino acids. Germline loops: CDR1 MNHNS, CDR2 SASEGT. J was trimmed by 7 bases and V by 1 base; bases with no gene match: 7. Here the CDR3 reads CASSEEGTGIGGYTF. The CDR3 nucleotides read TGTGCCAGCAGTGAAGAGGGGACAGGGATAGGTGGCTACACCTTC.

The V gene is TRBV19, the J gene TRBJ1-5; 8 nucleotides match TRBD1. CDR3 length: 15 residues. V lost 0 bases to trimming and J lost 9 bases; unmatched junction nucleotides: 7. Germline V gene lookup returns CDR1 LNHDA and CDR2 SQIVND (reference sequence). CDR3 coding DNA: TGTGCCAGTAGTATAGAGACAGGGGTAAAAGTGCCCCAGCATTTT. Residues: CASSIETGVKVPQHF.

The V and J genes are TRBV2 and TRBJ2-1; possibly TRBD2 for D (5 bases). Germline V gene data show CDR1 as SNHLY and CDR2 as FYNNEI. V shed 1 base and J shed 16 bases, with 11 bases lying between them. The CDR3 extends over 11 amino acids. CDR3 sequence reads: CASSEGLSGFF. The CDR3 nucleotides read TGTGCCAGCAGTGAAGGTTTAAGCGGTTTCTTC.

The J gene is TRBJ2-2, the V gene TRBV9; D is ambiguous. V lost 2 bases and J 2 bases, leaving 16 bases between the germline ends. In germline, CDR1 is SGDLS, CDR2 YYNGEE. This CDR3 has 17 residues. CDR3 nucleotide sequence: TGTGCCAGCAGCGTCCCGAATGACAAACCCAACACCGGGGAGCTGTTTTTT. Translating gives CASSVPNDKPNTGELFF.

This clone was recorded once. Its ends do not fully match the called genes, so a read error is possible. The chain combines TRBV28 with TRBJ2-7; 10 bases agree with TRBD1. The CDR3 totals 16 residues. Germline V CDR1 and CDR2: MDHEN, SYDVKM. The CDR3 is CASSPGGTGASSEQYF. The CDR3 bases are TGTGCCAGCAGTCCGGGAGGGACAGGGGCCTCCTCCGAGCAGTACTTC.

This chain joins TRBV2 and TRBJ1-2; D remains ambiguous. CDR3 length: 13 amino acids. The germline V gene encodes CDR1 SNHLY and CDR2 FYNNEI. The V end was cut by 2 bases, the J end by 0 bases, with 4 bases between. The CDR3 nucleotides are TGTGCCAGCAGTGAAAACTCTAACTATGGCTACACCTTC. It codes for CASSENSNYGYTF.

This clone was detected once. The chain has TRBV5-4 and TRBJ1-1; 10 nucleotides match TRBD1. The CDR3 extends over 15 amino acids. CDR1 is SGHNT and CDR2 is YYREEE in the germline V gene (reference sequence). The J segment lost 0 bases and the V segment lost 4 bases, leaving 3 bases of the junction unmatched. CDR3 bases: TGTGCCAGCAGCGGAGGACAGGGGGTGAACACTGAAGCTTTCTTT. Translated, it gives CASSGGQGVNTEAFF.

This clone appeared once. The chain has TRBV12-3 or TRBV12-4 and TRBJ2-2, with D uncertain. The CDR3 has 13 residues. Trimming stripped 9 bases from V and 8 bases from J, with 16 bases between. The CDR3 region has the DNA TGTGCCAGTATTGCTGTCCTCGGGGGGGAGCTGTTTTTT. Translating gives CASIAVLGGELFF.

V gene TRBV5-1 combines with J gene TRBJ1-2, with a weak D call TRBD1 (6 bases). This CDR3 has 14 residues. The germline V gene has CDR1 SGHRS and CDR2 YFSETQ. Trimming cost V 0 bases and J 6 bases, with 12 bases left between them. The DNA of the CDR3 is TGCGCCAGCAGCTTGGGCACAGGGATGGATGGCTACACCTTC. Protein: CASSLGTGMDGYTF.

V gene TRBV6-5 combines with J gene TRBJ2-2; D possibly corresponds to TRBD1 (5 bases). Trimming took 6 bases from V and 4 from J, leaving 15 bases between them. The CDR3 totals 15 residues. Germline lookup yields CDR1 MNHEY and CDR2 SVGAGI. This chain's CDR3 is CASSQGVGFTGELFF. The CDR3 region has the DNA TGTGCCAGCAGCCAAGGGGTAGGATTCACCGGGGAGCTGTTTTTT.

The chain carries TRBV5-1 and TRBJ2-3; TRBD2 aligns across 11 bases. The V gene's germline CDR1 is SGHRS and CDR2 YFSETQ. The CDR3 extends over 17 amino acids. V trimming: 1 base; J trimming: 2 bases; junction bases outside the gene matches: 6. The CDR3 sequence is CASSLPSTSGATDTQYF. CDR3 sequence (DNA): TGCGCCAGCAGCTTGCCCTCGACTAGCGGGGCCACAGATACGCAGTATTTT.

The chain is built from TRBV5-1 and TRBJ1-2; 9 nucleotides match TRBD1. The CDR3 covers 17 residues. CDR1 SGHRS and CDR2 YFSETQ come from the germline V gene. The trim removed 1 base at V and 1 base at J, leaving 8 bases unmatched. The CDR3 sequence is CASSLLGQGSLNYGYTF. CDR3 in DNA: TGCGCCAGCAGCTTGTTGGGACAGGGATCCCTTAACTATGGCTACACCTTC.